The entry that follows covers one T cell receptor beta chain sequence. Its target is unknown. The sample belongs to a study of identical twins. General study results and limits: Its conclusions, products of cross-sectional statistical analysis, did not come from following the same donors. Sharing of beta out-of-frame sequences by twins showed a weaker excess.

TCRdb re-derived calls from the 5' RACE reads in MiXCR, one entry per CDR3 protein. Found here are hundreds of thousands of distinct CDR3 sequences, roughly 12% of them singletons; the top ten hold 7.2%. Every donor was a healthy Caucasian. The same specimen was also included in a second study, on yellow fever vaccine responses in identical twins. That publication notes: Vaccine-induced T cell responses in twins were reportedly observed to appear partly convergent, partly personalized.

The TCR sequence derives from a woman younger than 30 in good health. The sequenced sample consisted of CD8+ T cells sorted from blood.

CDR3 protein: CASSQDGQSETQYF. In nucleotides, the CDR3 is TGTGCCAGCAGCCAAGATGGCCAGTCGGAGACCCAGTACTTC. This chain connects TRBV14 to TRBJ2-5, with unresolved D. The ends were cut back, 0 bases at V and 5 bases at J, with 10 bases in the middle. The CDR3 spans 14 residues. Germline V gene sequence: CDR1 SGHDN, CDR2 FVKESK.